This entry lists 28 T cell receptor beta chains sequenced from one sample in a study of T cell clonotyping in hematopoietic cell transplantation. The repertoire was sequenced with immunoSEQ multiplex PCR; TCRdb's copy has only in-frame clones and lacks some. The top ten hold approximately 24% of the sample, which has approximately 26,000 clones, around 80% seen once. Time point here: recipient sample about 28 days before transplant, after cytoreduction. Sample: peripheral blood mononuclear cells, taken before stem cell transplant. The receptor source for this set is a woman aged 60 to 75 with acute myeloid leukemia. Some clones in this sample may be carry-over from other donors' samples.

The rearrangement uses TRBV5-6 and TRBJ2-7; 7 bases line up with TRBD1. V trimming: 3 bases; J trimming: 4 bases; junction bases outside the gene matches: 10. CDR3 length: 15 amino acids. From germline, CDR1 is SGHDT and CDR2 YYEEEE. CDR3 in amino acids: CASSYEGGLQYEQYF. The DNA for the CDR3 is TGTGCCAGCAGCTATGAAGGGGGCCTTCAGTACGAGCAGTACTTC. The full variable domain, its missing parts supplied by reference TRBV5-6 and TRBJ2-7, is DAGVTQSPTHLIKTRGQQVTLRCSPKSGHDTVSWYQQALGQGPQFIFQYYEEEERQRGNFPDRFSGHQFPNYSSELNVNALLLGDSALYLCASSYEGGLQYEQYFGPGTRLTVT.

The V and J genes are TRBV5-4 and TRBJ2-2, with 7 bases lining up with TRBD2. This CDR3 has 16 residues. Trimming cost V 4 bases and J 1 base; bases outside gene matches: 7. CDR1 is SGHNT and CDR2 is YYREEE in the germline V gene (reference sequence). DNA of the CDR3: TGTGCCAGCAGCACCTCTAGCGGAGAGAACACCGGGGAGCTGTTTTTT. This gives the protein CASSTSSGENTGELFF.

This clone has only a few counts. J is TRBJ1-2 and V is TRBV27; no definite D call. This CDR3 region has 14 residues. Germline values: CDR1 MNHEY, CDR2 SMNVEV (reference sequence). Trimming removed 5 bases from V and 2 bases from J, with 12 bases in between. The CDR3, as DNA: TGTGCCAGCAGTCTAAACCCGGACAACTATGGCTACACCTTC. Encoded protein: CASSLNPDNYGYTF.

In DNA, the CDR3 is TGTGCCATCAGTGAGACAGGCAATCAGCCCCAGCATTTT. It is translated as CAISETGNQPQHF. The V and J genes are TRBV10-3 and TRBJ1-5; D uncertain. The CDR3 totals 13 residues. Germline V lookup: CDR1 ENHRY, CDR2 SYGVKD. V lost 2 bases, J lost 2 bases, and 4 bases lay in between.

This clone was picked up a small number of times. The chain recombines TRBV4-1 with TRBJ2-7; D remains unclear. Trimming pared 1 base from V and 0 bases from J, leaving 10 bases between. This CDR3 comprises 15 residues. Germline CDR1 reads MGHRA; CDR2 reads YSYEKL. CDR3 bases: TGCGCCAGCAGCCAAGCCCTAGTGGGCTCCTACGAGCAGTACTTC. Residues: CASSQALVGSYEQYF.

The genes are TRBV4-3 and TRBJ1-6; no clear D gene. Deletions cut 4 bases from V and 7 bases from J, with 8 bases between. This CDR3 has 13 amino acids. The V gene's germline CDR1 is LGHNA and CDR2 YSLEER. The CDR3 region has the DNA TGCGCCAGCAGCCCCAGTTTAAATTCACCCCTCCACTTT. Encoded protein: CASSPSLNSPLHF.

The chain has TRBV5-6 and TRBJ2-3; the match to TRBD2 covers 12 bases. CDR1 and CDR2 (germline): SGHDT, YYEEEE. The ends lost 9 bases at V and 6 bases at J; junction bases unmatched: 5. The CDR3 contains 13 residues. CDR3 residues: CATETSGSDTQYF. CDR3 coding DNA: TGTGCCACGGAGACTAGCGGGAGTGATACGCAGTATTTT. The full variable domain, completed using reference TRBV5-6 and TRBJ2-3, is DAGVTQSPTHLIKTRGQQVTLRCSPKSGHDTVSWYQQALGQGPQFIFQYYEEEERQRGNFPDRFSGHQFPNYSSELNVNALLLGDSALYLCATETSGSDTQYFGPGTRLTVL.

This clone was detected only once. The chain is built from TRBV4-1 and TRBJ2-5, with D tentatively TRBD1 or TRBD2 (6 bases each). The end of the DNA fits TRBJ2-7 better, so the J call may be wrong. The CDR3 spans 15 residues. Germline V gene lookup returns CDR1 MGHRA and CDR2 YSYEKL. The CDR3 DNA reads TGCGCCAGCAGCCAAGAATCATGGGGGGCTTACGAGCAGTACTTC. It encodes CASSQESWGAYEQYF.

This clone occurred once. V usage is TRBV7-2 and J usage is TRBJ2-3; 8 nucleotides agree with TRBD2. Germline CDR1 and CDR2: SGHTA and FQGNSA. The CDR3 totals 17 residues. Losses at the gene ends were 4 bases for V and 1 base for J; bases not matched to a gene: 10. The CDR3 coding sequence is TGTGCCAGCAGCTCTCGGGGGCGGGAGGCCGGCACAGATACGCAGTATTTT. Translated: CASSSRGREAGTDTQYF.

DNA of the CDR3: TGTGCCAGCAGCTTAGAGAGGGCGACTAATGAAAAACTGTTTTTT. Its protein is CASSLERATNEKLFF. The gene calls are TRBV7-3 and TRBJ1-4, with D hard to call. V lost 2 bases to trimming and J lost 2 bases, with 9 bases between them. The CDR3 extends over 15 amino acids. The germline V gene encodes CDR1 SGHTA and CDR2 FQGTGA.

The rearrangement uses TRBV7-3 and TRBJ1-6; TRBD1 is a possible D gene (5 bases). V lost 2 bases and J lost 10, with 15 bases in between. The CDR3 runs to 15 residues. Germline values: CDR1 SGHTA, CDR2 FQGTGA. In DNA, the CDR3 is TGTGCCAGCAGCTTATCGGGACCAGGGTCATCACCCCTCCACTTT. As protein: CASSLSGPGSSPLHF.

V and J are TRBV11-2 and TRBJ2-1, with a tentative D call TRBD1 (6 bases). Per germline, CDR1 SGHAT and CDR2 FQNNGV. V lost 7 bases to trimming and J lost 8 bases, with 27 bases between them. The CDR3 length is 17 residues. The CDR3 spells CASTHEGVPPIQDEQFF. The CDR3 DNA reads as TGTGCCAGCACCCACGAGGGGGTCCCGCCGATACAGGATGAGCAGTTCTTC. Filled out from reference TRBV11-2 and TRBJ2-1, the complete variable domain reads EAGVAQSPRYKIIEKRQSVAFWCNPISGHATLYWYQQILGQGPKLLIQFQNNGVVDDSQLPKDRFSAERLKGVDSTLKIQPAKLEDSAVYLCASTHEGVPPIQDEQFFGPGTRLTVL.

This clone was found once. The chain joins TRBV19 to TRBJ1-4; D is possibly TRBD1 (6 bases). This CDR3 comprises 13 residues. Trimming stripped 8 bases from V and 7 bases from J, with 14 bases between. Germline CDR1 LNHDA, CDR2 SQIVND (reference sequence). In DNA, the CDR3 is TGTGCCAGTGGTAGAGACAGGCCTGAAAAACTGTTTTTT. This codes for CASGRDRPEKLFF.

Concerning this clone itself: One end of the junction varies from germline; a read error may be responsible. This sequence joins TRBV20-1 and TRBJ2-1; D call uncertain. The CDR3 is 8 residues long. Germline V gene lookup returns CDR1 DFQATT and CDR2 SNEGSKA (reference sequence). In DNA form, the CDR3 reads TGCAGTGCTAGAGATGGGCTCTTC. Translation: CSARDGLF.

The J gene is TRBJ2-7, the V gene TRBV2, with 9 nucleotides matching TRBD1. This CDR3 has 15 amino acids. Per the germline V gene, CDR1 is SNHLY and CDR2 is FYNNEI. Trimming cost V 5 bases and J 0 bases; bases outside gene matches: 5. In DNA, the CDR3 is TGTGCCAGCAGTCCCGACAGGGGGTACTCCTACGAGCAGTACTTC. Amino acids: CASSPDRGYSYEQYF.

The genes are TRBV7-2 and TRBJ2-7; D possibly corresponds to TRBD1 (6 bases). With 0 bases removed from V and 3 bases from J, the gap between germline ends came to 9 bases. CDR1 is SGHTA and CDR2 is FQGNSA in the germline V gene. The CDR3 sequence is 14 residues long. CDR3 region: CASSLAKGGYEQYF. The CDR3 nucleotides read TGTGCCAGCAGCTTAGCCAAAGGGGGCTACGAGCAGTACTTC.

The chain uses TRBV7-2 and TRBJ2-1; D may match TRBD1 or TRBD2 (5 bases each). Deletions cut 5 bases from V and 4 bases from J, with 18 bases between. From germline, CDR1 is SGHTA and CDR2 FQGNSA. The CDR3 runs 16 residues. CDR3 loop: CASSPPGTKTYNEQFF. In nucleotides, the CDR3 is TGTGCCAGCAGCCCCCCGGGGACCAAAACTTACAATGAGCAGTTCTTC.

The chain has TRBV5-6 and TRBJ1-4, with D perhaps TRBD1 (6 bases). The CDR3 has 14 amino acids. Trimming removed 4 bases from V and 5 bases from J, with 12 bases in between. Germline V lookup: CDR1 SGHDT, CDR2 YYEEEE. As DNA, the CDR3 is TGTGCCAGCAGCAATACAGGGAAGAATGAAAAACTGTTTTTT. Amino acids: CASSNTGKNEKLFF.

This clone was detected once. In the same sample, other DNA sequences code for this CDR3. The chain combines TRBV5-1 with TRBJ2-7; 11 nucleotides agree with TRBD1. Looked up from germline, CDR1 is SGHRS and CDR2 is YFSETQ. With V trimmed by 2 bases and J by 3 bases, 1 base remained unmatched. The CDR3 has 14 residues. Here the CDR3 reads CASSLGTGGYEQYF. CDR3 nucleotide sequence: TGCGCCAGCAGCTTAGGGACAGGGGGCTACGAGCAGTACTTC.

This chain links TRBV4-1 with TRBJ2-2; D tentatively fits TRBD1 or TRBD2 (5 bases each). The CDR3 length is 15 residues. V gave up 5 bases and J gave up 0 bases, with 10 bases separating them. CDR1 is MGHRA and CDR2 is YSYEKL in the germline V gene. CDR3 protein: CASSRTGPNTGELFF. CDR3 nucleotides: TGCGCCAGCAGCAGAACGGGACCGAACACCGGGGAGCTGTTTTTT.

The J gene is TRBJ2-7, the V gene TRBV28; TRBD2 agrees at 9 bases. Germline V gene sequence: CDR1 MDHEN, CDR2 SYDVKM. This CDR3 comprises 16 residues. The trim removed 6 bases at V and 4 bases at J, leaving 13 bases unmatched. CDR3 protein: CASSPGVAGVGYEQYF. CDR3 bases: TGTGCCAGCAGCCCTGGGGTAGCGGGAGTGGGGTACGAGCAGTACTTC.

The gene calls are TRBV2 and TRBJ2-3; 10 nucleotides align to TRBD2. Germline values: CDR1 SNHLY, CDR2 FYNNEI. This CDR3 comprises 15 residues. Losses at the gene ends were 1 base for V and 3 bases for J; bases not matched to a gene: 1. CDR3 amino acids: CASSEETSGTDTQYF. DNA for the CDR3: TGTGCCAGCAGTGAAGAGACTAGCGGGACAGATACGCAGTATTTT.

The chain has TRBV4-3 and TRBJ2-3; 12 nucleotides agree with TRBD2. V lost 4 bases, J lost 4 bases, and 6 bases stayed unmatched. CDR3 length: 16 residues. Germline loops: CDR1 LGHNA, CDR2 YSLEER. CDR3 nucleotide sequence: TGCGCCAGCAGCCTCAGACTAGCGGGAGCCTCAGATACGCAGTATTTT. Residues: CASSLRLAGASDTQYF.

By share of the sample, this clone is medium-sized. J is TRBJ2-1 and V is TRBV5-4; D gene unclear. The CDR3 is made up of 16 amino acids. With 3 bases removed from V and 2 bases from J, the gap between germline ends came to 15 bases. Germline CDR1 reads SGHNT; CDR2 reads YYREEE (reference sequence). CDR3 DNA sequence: TGTGCCAGCAGCTATGACACCGACCTAACCTACAATGAGCAGTTCTTC. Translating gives CASSYDTDLTYNEQFF. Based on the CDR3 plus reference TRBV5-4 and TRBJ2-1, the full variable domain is ETGVTQSPTHLIKTRGQQVTLRCSSQSGHNTVSWYQQALGQGPQFIFQYYREEENGRGNFPPRFSGLQFPNYSSELNVNALELDDSALYLCASSYDTDLTYNEQFFGPGTRLTVL.

CDR3 region: CASSVEVASGNTIYF. CDR3 DNA: TGTGCCAGCAGCGTAGAGGTTGCCTCTGGAAACACCATATATTTT. The V gene is TRBV9, the J gene TRBJ1-3; no reliable D call. The CDR3 runs 15 residues. The ends were cut back, 0 bases at V and 0 bases at J, with 7 bases in the middle. Germline V CDR1 and CDR2: SGDLS, YYNGEE.

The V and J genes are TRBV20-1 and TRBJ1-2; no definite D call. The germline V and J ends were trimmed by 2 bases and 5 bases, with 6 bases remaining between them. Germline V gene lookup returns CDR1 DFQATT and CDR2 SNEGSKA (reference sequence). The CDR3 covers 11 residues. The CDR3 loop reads CSARQSYGYTF. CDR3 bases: TGCAGTGCTAGACAATCGTATGGCTACACCTTC.

CDR3 region: CSVGYRGQDYGYTF. In nucleotides, the CDR3 is TGCAGCGTTGGATACAGGGGGCAGGACTATGGCTACACCTTC. The chain combines TRBV29-1 with TRBJ1-2; TRBD1 aligns across 9 bases. Trimming cost V 4 bases and J 3 bases; bases outside gene matches: 6. Germline V gives CDR1 SQVTM, CDR2 ANQGSEA. The CDR3 has 14 residues.

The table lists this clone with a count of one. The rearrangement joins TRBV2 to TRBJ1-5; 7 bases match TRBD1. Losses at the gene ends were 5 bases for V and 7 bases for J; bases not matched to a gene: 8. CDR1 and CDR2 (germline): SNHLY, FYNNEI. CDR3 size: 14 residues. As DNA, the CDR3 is TGTGCCAGCAGTCCTACAGGGGAGTGGCAGCCCCAGCATTTT. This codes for CASSPTGEWQPQHF.